Sequencing of this T cell receptor (beta chain) was carried out in a study of a mutant IDH1 vaccine in newly diagnosed glioma. Sample time point: baseline, week 1 (first vaccination visit). Treatment indicated: pre-vaccination baseline after standard-of-care therapy. Only in-frame clones appear in the TCRdb table, and some are missing; sequencing was by immunoSEQ multiplex PCR. The sample holds roughly 84,000 clones, approximately 80% seen once. This CDR3 region has 14 residues. V dropped 7 bases and J dropped 2; count of bases not matched to a gene: 2. Germline V gene data show CDR1 as MNHNS and CDR2 as SASEGT. This clone is deemed medium-sized.

Specimen: PBMCs, collected from a glioma patient treated with radiotherapy, temozolomide or both. This TCR came from a man aged 35 to 55 with glioma. Some clones in this sample may be carry-over from other donors' samples. V and J are TRBV6-1 and TRBJ2-3; TRBD2 matches 11 bases. Here the CDR3 DNA reads TGTGCCAGCAAGACTAGCGGGGACACAGATACGCAGTATTTT. Translation gives CASKTSGDTDTQYF.